The 21 T cell receptor beta chains reported below all come from one sample, sequenced in a study of cytomegalovirus exposure and HLA in healthy donors. PCR involved 60 Vbeta and 13 Jbeta primers. Sequencing was performed with immunoSEQ multiplex PCR; in TCRdb, only in-frame clones are kept and a portion is missing. This table holds around 93,000 clones, around 73% found once. The sequenced sample consisted of PBMCs. The receptors stem from a woman aged 40-49 years in good health and CMV-seronegative.

This chain connects TRBV2 to TRBJ1-1; TRBD1 aligns across 7 bases. Germline values: CDR1 SNHLY, CDR2 FYNNEI. The CDR3 runs to 14 residues. Trimming cost V 8 bases and J 1 base; bases outside gene matches: 7. The DNA for the CDR3 is TGTGCCAGCGCTGGGGGACAGACGAACACTGAAGCTTTCTTT. Its translation is CASAGGQTNTEAFF.

This clone was detected only once. The chain has TRBV7-3 and TRBJ2-7; a possible D gene is TRBD2 (7 bases). From germline, CDR1 is SGHTA and CDR2 FQGTGA. V lost 5 bases, J lost 2 bases, and 19 bases lay in between. The CDR3 length is 16 residues. This CDR3 reads CASSPRGAGATYEQYF. The CDR3 region has the DNA TGTGCCAGCAGCCCGAGGGGGGCGGGGGCCACCTACGAGCAGTACTTC. Full variable domain (rest looked up from reference TRBV7-3 and TRBJ2-7): GAGVSQTPSNKVTEKGKYVELRCDPISGHTALYWYRQSLGQGPEFLIYFQGTGAADDSGLPNDRFFAVRPEGSVSTLKIQRTERGDSAVYLCASSPRGAGATYEQYFGPGTRLTVT.

This clone turned up a few times. The chain employs TRBV5-1 and TRBJ2-3, with 9 bases lining up with TRBD1. The CDR3 covers 18 residues. V lost 0 bases and J lost 1; bases outside the gene matches: 9. From germline, CDR1 is SGHRS and CDR2 YFSETQ. The CDR3, as DNA: TGCGCCAGCAGCTTGGACACCGGGACAGGGTCAGGCACAGATACGCAGTATTTT. Its protein is CASSLDTGTGSGTDTQYF.

The rearrangement uses TRBV10-1 and TRBJ2-4; D remains ambiguous. CDR1 and CDR2 (germline): WNHNN, SYGVQD (reference sequence). This CDR3 is 16 amino acids long. V was shortened by 5 bases and J by 0 bases, with 14 bases between the two germline ends. CDR3 loop: CASSSGDSIAKNIQYF. Written as DNA, the CDR3 is TGCGCCAGCAGTTCGGGTGACTCTATAGCCAAAAACATTCAGTACTTC.

This chain links TRBV4-2 with TRBJ1-1; the D gene is possibly TRBD1 (6 bases). Germline CDR1 and CDR2: LGHNA and YNFKEQ. CDR3 length: 14 residues. V shed 1 base and J shed 6 bases, with 12 bases lying between them. In nucleotides, the CDR3 is TGTGCCAGCAGCCAAGCTACAGGGCTGGCTGAAGCTTTCTTT. It specifies CASSQATGLAEAFF.

This clone was counted once. CDR3 nucleotides: TGCGCCAGCAGCCAGGCTATATCAAGGGGGGAGCAGTTCTTC. Translation: CASSQAISRGEQFF. The chain carries TRBV4-3 and TRBJ2-1; D perhaps matches TRBD1 (6 bases). CDR3 length equals 14 residues. Germline-derived CDR1 and CDR2 are LGHNA and YSLEER. The V end lost 3 bases, the J end lost 10 bases, and 16 bases lay between the germline ends.

The chain recombines TRBV28 with TRBJ2-3; 12 positions match TRBD1. The CDR3 is 16 amino acids. The trim removed 8 bases at V and 7 bases at J, leaving 13 bases unmatched. Per germline, CDR1 MDHEN and CDR2 SYDVKM. CDR3 coding DNA: TGTGCCAGCCGACCCGGGGACAGGGGGCCAGGATATACGCAGTATTTT. It specifies CASRPGDRGPGYTQYF.

Here the CDR3 reads CASSYSSEQFF. The CDR3 DNA reads TGTGCCAGCAGTTACTCGAGTGAGCAGTTCTTC. The rearrangement joins TRBV6-6 to TRBJ2-1; D remains ambiguous. Germline V gene sequence: CDR1 MNHNY, CDR2 SVGAGI (reference sequence). This CDR3 is built from 11 residues. Between the trimmed V and J ends, which lost 0 bases and 9 bases, there was a span of 3 bases.

The gene calls are TRBV10-2 and TRBJ2-2, with TRBD2 identical over 10 bases. In germline, CDR1 is WSHSY, CDR2 SAAADI. V trimming: 6 bases; J trimming: 5 bases; junction bases outside the gene matches: 12. The CDR3 extends over 17 amino acids. CDR3 amino acids: CASSLLAGSPWTGELFF. The CDR3, as DNA: TGCGCCAGCAGCTTACTAGCGGGATCGCCCTGGACCGGGGAGCTGTTTTTT.

The chain has TRBV7-8 and TRBJ1-5, with D uncertain. V was clipped by 1 base and J by 2 bases, with 9 bases between them. Per the germline V gene, CDR1 is SGHVS and CDR2 is FQNEAQ. This CDR3 has 15 residues. The DNA for the CDR3 is TGTGCCAGCAGCTTAGGACGGGTGGGCAATCAGCCCCAGCATTTT. Its translation: CASSLGRVGNQPQHF.

The rearrangement links TRBV27 to TRBJ1-2, with D tentatively TRBD1 (6 bases). The germline gives CDR1 MNHEY, CDR2 SMNVEV (reference sequence). V was trimmed by 2 bases and J by 2 bases, leaving 12 bases between them. CDR3 length: 15 amino acids. The CDR3 spells CASSLAGTSNYGYTF. The CDR3 DNA reads TGTGCCAGCAGTTTAGCCGGGACATCAAACTATGGCTACACCTTC.

This chain connects TRBV19 to TRBJ1-2, with TRBD1 identical over 9 bases. The CDR3 extends over 14 amino acids. The J segment lost 6 bases and the V segment lost 6 bases, leaving 8 bases of the junction unmatched. Germline CDR1 LNHDA, CDR2 SQIVND (reference sequence). CDR3 DNA sequence: TGTGCCAGTAGCCCGGGACAGGGAGTGCATGGCTACACCTTC. As protein: CASSPGQGVHGYTF.

The rearrangement joins TRBV28 to TRBJ2-7; TRBD1 aligns across 11 bases. The CDR3 sequence is 14 residues long. The V segment lost 6 bases and the J segment 3 bases; nucleotides outside the gene matches: 4. The germline V gene has CDR1 MDHEN and CDR2 SYDVKM. CDR3 protein: CASSGGTGGYEQYF. The CDR3 region has the DNA TGTGCCAGCAGCGGAGGGACAGGGGGCTACGAGCAGTACTTC. The variable domain in full, completed from reference TRBV28 and TRBJ2-7, reads DVKVTQSSRYLVKRTGEKVFLECVQDMDHENMFWYRQDPGLGLRLIYFSYDVKMKEKGDIPEGYSVSREKKERFSLILESASTNQTSMYLCASSGGTGGYEQYFGPGTRLTVT.

The chain recombines TRBV7-2 with TRBJ2-7, with 7 bases aligning to TRBD1. Per germline, CDR1 SGHTA and CDR2 FQGNSA. The CDR3 runs 15 residues. Trimming removed 5 bases from V and 4 bases from J; junction bases left unmatched: 11. In DNA, the CDR3 is TGTGCCAGCAGCAGAACCGGGACAGACATTTACGAGCAGTACTTC. It is translated as CASSRTGTDIYEQYF.

The chain links TRBV5-6 to TRBJ2-2, with D perhaps TRBD1 (5 bases). CDR1 SGHDT and CDR2 YYEEEE come from the germline V gene. This CDR3 spans 16 amino acids. Trimming took 4 bases from V and 1 from J, leaving 14 bases between them. CDR3 nucleotides: TGTGCCAGCAGCCGCCGCCCCGGACAGAACACCGGGGAGCTGTTTTTT. Translating it yields CASSRRPGQNTGELFF.

This sequence joins TRBV4-2 and TRBJ1-1; D is perhaps TRBD1 (6 bases). The CDR3 is 14 residues long. With 2 bases removed from V and 3 bases from J, the gap between germline ends came to 10 bases. CDR1 and CDR2 (germline): LGHNA, YNFKEQ. CDR3 sequence reads: CASSQMGADTEAFF. CDR3 DNA: TGTGCCAGCAGCCAAATGGGGGCGGACACTGAAGCTTTCTTT.

V gene TRBV15 combines with J gene TRBJ2-7; 7 nucleotides line up with TRBD1. Germline CDR1 LNHNV, CDR2 YYDKDF (reference sequence). V gave up 2 bases and J gave up 5 bases; unmatched junction bases: 12. The CDR3 runs 16 residues. The CDR3 loop reads CATSRLQGSMAHEQYF. CDR3 coding DNA: TGTGCCACCAGCAGATTACAGGGGAGTATGGCCCACGAGCAGTACTTC.

The genes are TRBV11-2 and TRBJ2-3; 8 bases line up with TRBD2. J gave up 3 bases and V 4 bases, and 6 bases lay outside the gene matches. CDR1 and CDR2 from the germline V gene are SGHAT and FQNNGV. This CDR3 region has 15 residues. The CDR3 DNA reads as TGTGCCAGCAGCTCAAGTAGCGGGAAAACAGATACGCAGTATTTT. Amino acid sequence: CASSSSSGKTDTQYF.

The CDR3 region is CSVSSPYTDTQYF. The CDR3 coding sequence is TGCAGCGTCTCTTCCCCTTATACAGATACGCAGTATTTT. V is TRBV29-1 and J is TRBJ2-3; no reliable D call. Trimming shortened V by 6 bases and J by 3 bases, and 13 bases separated the two germline ends. Germline CDR1 and CDR2: SQVTM and ANQGSEA. The CDR3 contains 13 residues.

This clone has more than one count but fewer than ten. The CDR3 DNA reads as TGTGCCAGCAGCACAACTAGCGTTACTGAGCAGTTCTTC. This codes for CASSTTSVTEQFF. This chain links TRBV4-2 with TRBJ2-1; 7 bases line up with TRBD2. The junction had 7 bases not matched to a gene; V was cut back by 5 bases and J by 9 bases. This CDR3 contains 13 residues. Germline values: CDR1 LGHNA, CDR2 YNFKEQ.

The rearrangement links TRBV19 to TRBJ2-1; 11 nucleotides agree with TRBD2. Unmatched junction bases numbered 4, after V lost 6 bases and J lost 3 bases. The CDR3 is made up of 15 amino acids. CDR1 LNHDA and CDR2 SQIVND come from the germline V gene (reference sequence). Written as DNA, the CDR3 is TGTGCCAGTAGAAAACTAGCGGGAGACTACAATGAGCAGTTCTTC. Protein sequence: CASRKLAGDYNEQFF.